These 32 T cell receptor beta chains were sequenced from one sample in a study of control samples from healthy donors and cancer patients. Repertoires were generated with immunoSEQ multiplex PCR, while TCRdb's copy carries only in-frame clones and drops some. The sample yields about 57,000 clones, approximately 94% seen once. Specimen: blood. The source of these receptors is a man aged 25 to 45 in good health.

CDR3 sequence (DNA): TGTGCCAGCAGCTTTGGACTAGCGGGGCCCTACGAGCAGTACTTC. It codes for CASSFGLAGPYEQYF. The chain recombines TRBV7-9 with TRBJ2-7; 12 bases align to TRBD2. Per germline, CDR1 SEHNR and CDR2 FQNEAQ (reference sequence). This CDR3 has 15 amino acids. The ends lost 3 bases at V and 2 bases at J; junction bases unmatched: 2.

The J gene is TRBJ2-5, the V gene TRBV25-1, with D unresolved. V lost 2 bases and J 4 bases, leaving 14 bases between the germline ends. The CDR3 extends over 15 amino acids. Germline values: CDR1 MGHDK, CDR2 SYGVNS. The CDR3 DNA sequence: TGTGCCAGCAGTGAACTCAAGGCATTCGGAGAGACCCAGTACTTC. Protein: CASSELKAFGETQYF. Drawing the rest from reference TRBV25-1 and TRBJ2-5, the complete variable domain is EADIYQTPRYLVIGTGKKITLECSQTMGHDKMYWYQQDPGMELHLIHYSYGVNSTEKGDLSSESTVSRIRTEHFPLTLESARPSHTSQYLCASSELKAFGETQYFGPGTRLLVL.

V is TRBV6-2 or TRBV6-3 and J is TRBJ1-3; TRBD1 agrees at 7 bases. The V segment lost 4 bases and the J segment 2 bases; nucleotides outside the gene matches: 5. The CDR3 contains 15 residues. The V gene's germline CDR1 is MNHEY and CDR2 SVGEGT. The CDR3 is CASSSLTGTGNTIYF. The CDR3 nucleotides are TGTGCCAGCAGTTCTCTGACAGGGACTGGAAACACCATATATTTT.

The chain recombines TRBV6-2 or TRBV6-3 with TRBJ2-5; D is ambiguous. With 6 bases removed from V and 3 bases from J, the gap between germline ends came to 14 bases. CDR1 is MNHEY, CDR2 SVGEGT, per germline. The CDR3 sequence is 14 residues long. The CDR3 sequence: CASSRLALEETQYF. CDR3 DNA: TGTGCCAGCAGCCGCCTGGCGCTGGAAGAGACCCAGTACTTC.

This clone was detected only once. The chain combines TRBV11-2 with TRBJ1-1, with no clear D. Germline V gene data show CDR1 as SGHAT and CDR2 as FQNNGV. V was clipped by 5 bases and J by 4 bases, with 14 bases between them. The CDR3 is 14 residues long. The CDR3 region is CASSPSLSGTEAFF. CDR3 sequence (DNA): TGTGCCAGCAGCCCCAGTTTGAGCGGCACTGAAGCTTTCTTT.

The V call is TRBV28, the J call TRBJ1-5; unclear D gene. Germline V lookup: CDR1 MDHEN, CDR2 SYDVKM. The CDR3 spans 12 residues. V was shortened by 6 bases and J by 4 bases, with 7 bases between the two germline ends. The CDR3 DNA reads as TGTGCCAGCAGGAGAGGTAATCAGCCCCAGCATTTT. Protein: CASRRGNQPQHF.

The rearrangement uses TRBV5-1 and TRBJ2-3; 8 positions match TRBD2. Unmatched junction bases numbered 7, after V lost 4 bases and J lost 0 bases. Germline V CDR1 and CDR2: SGHRS, YFSETQ. This CDR3 contains 16 residues. CDR3 protein: CASSEQTSVSTDTQYF. In DNA form, the CDR3 reads TGCGCCAGCAGCGAACAGACTAGCGTTAGCACAGATACGCAGTATTTT.

The chain joins TRBV30 to TRBJ2-7; 9 positions match TRBD1. V gave up 0 bases and J gave up 3 bases; unmatched junction bases: 3. The CDR3 totals 14 residues. The germline CDR1 and CDR2 sequences are GTSNPN and SVGIG (reference sequence). CDR3 region: CAWSVGTGNYEQYF. In DNA, the CDR3 is TGTGCCTGGAGTGTCGGGACAGGGAACTACGAGCAGTACTTC.

The chain recombines TRBV5-6 with TRBJ2-1; D is uncertain. Per germline, CDR1 SGHDT and CDR2 YYEEEE. The V end was cut by 2 bases, the J end by 6 bases, with 6 bases between. CDR3 length: 12 residues. The CDR3 DNA follows: TGTGCCAGCAGCTTAGGTTCCAATGAGCAGTTCTTC. The encoded protein is CASSLGSNEQFF.

The rearrangement joins TRBV27 to TRBJ1-2; 10 bases agree with TRBD1. The CDR3 has 16 amino acids. The trim removed 5 bases at V and 8 bases at J, leaving 14 bases unmatched. CDR1 and CDR2 from the germline V gene are MNHEY and SMNVEV (reference sequence). The CDR3 loop is CASSPDRGLIAGGYTF. The CDR3 DNA reads TGTGCCAGCAGTCCGGACAGGGGGTTAATTGCGGGAGGCTACACCTTC.

The chain employs TRBV18 and TRBJ1-1; the match to TRBD1 covers 9 bases. The CDR3 sequence is 14 residues long. With 8 bases clipped from V and 0 bases from J, the junction kept 4 bases outside the gene matches. CDR1 KGHSH and CDR2 LQKENI come from the germline V gene. The DNA for the CDR3 is TGTGCCAGCGCCGGACAGGGGCTGAACACTGAAGCTTTCTTT. Protein product: CASAGQGLNTEAFF.

The chain is built from TRBV24-1 and TRBJ2-3, with 13 positions matching TRBD2. The CDR3 extends over 20 amino acids. Losses at the gene ends were 3 bases for V and 7 bases for J; bases not matched to a gene: 18. Germline values: CDR1 KGHDR, CDR2 SFDVKD. CDR3 bases: TGTGCCACCAGTGATCCCTCCGGGACTAGCGGGGATGAAGGCACTCATACGCAGTATTTT. Protein sequence: CATSDPSGTSGDEGTHTQYF.

The chain recombines TRBV4-1 with TRBJ1-4, with D unresolved. Germline CDR1 reads MGHRA; CDR2 reads YSYEKL. This CDR3 is 16 amino acids long. Trimming took 1 base from V and 8 from J, leaving 17 bases between them. For the CDR3, the DNA is TGCGCCAGCAGCCAAGCTGAAGGTGATCGGGGAGAAAAACTGTTTTTT. This codes for CASSQAEGDRGEKLFF.

The rearrangement uses TRBV5-1 and TRBJ2-2; 10 bases map to TRBD2. CDR1 is SGHRS, CDR2 YFSETQ, per germline. The CDR3 runs 19 residues. The V segment lost 0 bases and the J segment 0 bases; nucleotides outside the gene matches: 8. CDR3 nucleotide sequence: TGCGCCAGCAGCTTGGCACTAGCGGGAAGTTTCGCGAACACCGGGGAGCTGTTTTTT. Protein sequence: CASSLALAGSFANTGELFF.

The rearrangement joins TRBV5-4 to TRBJ2-5; 7 bases map to TRBD2. CDR1 and CDR2 from the germline V gene are SGHNT and YYREEE (reference sequence). Trimming took 4 bases from V and 2 from J; bases not matched to a gene: 11. The CDR3 is 16 residues long. CDR3 in amino acids: CASSTGGGYRQETQYF. CDR3 nucleotide sequence: TGTGCCAGCAGCACTGGGGGGGGATACCGACAAGAGACCCAGTACTTC.

This clone showed up just once. The rearrangement joins TRBV27 to TRBJ1-1; D is unresolved. The CDR3 loop spans 13 amino acids. V gave up 7 bases and J gave up 2 bases, with 11 bases separating them. From germline, CDR1 is MNHEY and CDR2 SMNVEV (reference sequence). CDR3 residues: CASNPLGNTEAFF. The CDR3 coding sequence is TGTGCCAGCAACCCGTTAGGCAACACTGAAGCTTTCTTT.

This chain joins TRBV12-3 or TRBV12-4 and TRBJ1-5; D is possibly TRBD1 (5 bases). V was cut by 6 bases and J by 9 bases, with 12 bases left in between. The length of the CDR3 is 12 residues. Written as DNA, the CDR3 is TGTGCCAGCAGCGTGGGGACGGGGCCCCAGCATTTT. Encoded protein: CASSVGTGPQHF.

The V and J genes are TRBV14 and TRBJ2-1, with 10 bases lining up with TRBD2. V lost 0 bases and J lost 2; bases outside the gene matches: 13. Germline loops: CDR1 SGHDN, CDR2 FVKESK. CDR3 length equals 20 residues. CDR3 in amino acids: CASSQENELAGWSPYNEQFF. DNA of the CDR3: TGTGCCAGCAGCCAAGAAAATGAACTAGCGGGGTGGAGCCCCTACAATGAGCAGTTCTTC.

The CDR3 loop is CASSDPRDSTNTGELFF. DNA for the CDR3: TGTGCCAGCAGTGACCCCCGGGACAGCACAAACACCGGGGAGCTGTTTTTT. J is TRBJ2-2 and V is TRBV6-1, with 7 bases fitting TRBD1. The ends lost 3 bases at V and 2 bases at J; junction bases unmatched: 9. CDR1 is MNHNS, CDR2 SASEGT, per germline. This CDR3 spans 17 amino acids.

This chain links TRBV11-2 with TRBJ1-1, with TRBD1 identical over 9 bases. J lost 0 bases, V lost 2 bases, and 7 bases had no gene match. CDR1 and CDR2 (germline): SGHAT, FQNNGV. This CDR3 has 17 amino acids. CDR3 nucleotides: TGTGCCAGCAGCTTAAGGGACAGGGAACCATTGAACACTGAAGCTTTCTTT. Translated, it gives CASSLRDREPLNTEAFF.

V and J are TRBV7-2 and TRBJ1-4; 8 bases align to TRBD1. This CDR3 region has 15 residues. V lost 5 bases and J lost 0; bases outside the gene matches: 2. Germline V gives CDR1 SGHTA, CDR2 FQGNSA. The CDR3 DNA sequence: TGTGCCAGCAGCCCACAGGGGGCAACTAATGAAAAACTGTTTTTT. It is translated as CASSPQGATNEKLFF.

The chain carries TRBV13 and TRBJ2-5; 13 bases are a match to TRBD2. Germline V gene sequence: CDR1 PRHDT, CDR2 FYEKMQ (reference sequence). The CDR3 covers 18 residues. J lost 7 bases, V lost 4 bases, and 15 bases had no gene match. CDR3 coding DNA: TGTGCCAGCAGCTCCTATGGACTAGCGGGAGCTCGATCGGGGACCCAGTACTTC. As protein: CASSSYGLAGARSGTQYF.

This clone was detected once. The chain uses TRBV7-9 and TRBJ1-4; D remains unclear. This CDR3 spans 14 amino acids. In germline, CDR1 is SEHNR, CDR2 FQNEAQ (reference sequence). V lost 5 bases to trimming and J lost 0 bases, with 7 bases between them. CDR3 protein: CASSPGATNEKLFF. Here the CDR3 DNA reads TGTGCCAGCAGCCCAGGTGCAACTAATGAAAAACTGTTTTTT.

The rearrangement uses TRBV4-1 and TRBJ2-2; D remains ambiguous. The CDR3 runs to 15 residues. The germline V gene encodes CDR1 MGHRA and CDR2 YSYEKL. Deletions cut 4 bases from V and 3 bases from J, with 12 bases between. The CDR3 here is CASSRRDEDTGELFF. The CDR3 bases are TGCGCCAGCAGCCGCCGCGACGAGGACACCGGGGAGCTGTTTTTT.

The chain combines TRBV11-2 with TRBJ2-7, with 7 bases fitting TRBD2. From germline, CDR1 is SGHAT and CDR2 FQNNGV. There are 14 residues in the CDR3. The V segment lost 3 bases and the J segment 7 bases; nucleotides outside the gene matches: 9. The CDR3 region has the DNA TGTGCCAGCAGCTTGGGGGGGGACGCCGAGGAGCAGTACTTC. Protein: CASSLGGDAEEQYF.

V is TRBV18 and J is TRBJ2-1; the match to TRBD2 covers 11 bases. This CDR3 has 16 residues. Germline V gene lookup returns CDR1 KGHSH and CDR2 LQKENI. V gave up 1 base and J gave up 3 bases; unmatched junction bases: 2. CDR3 sequence: CASSPRLAGNYNEQFF. The DNA of the CDR3 is TGTGCCAGCTCACCACGACTAGCGGGGAACTACAATGAGCAGTTCTTC. Variable domain in full (rest from reference TRBV18 and TRBJ2-1): NAGVMQNPRHLVRRRGQEARLRCSPMKGHSHVYWYRQLPEEGLKFMVYLQKENIIDESGMPKERFSAEFPKEGPSILRIQQVVRGDSAAYFCASSPRLAGNYNEQFFGPGTRLTVL.

CDR3: CASRNNAGRGGETQYF. The CDR3, as DNA: TGTGCCAGCAGAAACAACGCCGGCAGGGGGGGAGAGACCCAGTACTTC. The rearrangement joins TRBV7-9 to TRBJ2-5; D is tentatively TRBD1 or TRBD2 (7 bases each). Trimming pared 6 bases from V and 4 bases from J, leaving 21 bases between. This CDR3 is built from 16 residues. The V gene's germline CDR1 is SEHNR and CDR2 FQNEAQ (reference sequence).

The V call is TRBV5-6, the J call TRBJ1-1; TRBD1 agrees at 10 bases. The trim removed 4 bases at V and 1 base at J, leaving 7 bases unmatched. Germline CDR1 SGHDT, CDR2 YYEEEE. CDR3 length equals 16 residues. In nucleotides, the CDR3 is TGTGCCAGCAGCGAACCGGGACAGGGGACGAACACTGAAGCTTTCTTT. Translating it yields CASSEPGQGTNTEAFF.

The chain couples TRBV12-3 or TRBV12-4 to TRBJ2-1; D not resolved. The CDR3 contains 10 residues. The V end lost 8 bases, the J end lost 12 bases, and 11 bases lay between the germline ends. The CDR3 coding sequence is TGTGCCAGCGGAGAGGCACGGCAGTTCTTC. It encodes CASGEARQFF.

The V and J genes are TRBV7-9 and TRBJ2-2; 8 nucleotides match TRBD2. With 5 bases clipped from V and 1 base from J, the junction kept 6 bases outside the gene matches. The CDR3 runs to 16 residues. Germline V CDR1 and CDR2: SEHNR, FQNEAQ (reference sequence). The CDR3 protein is CASSRLAGGNTGELFF. As DNA, the CDR3 is TGTGCCAGCAGCCGTCTAGCGGGTGGGAACACCGGGGAGCTGTTTTTT.

In regard to this clone: One end of the junction is discordant with germline, which a read error may explain. The CDR3 sequence is CASNQGQGTLGGYTF. The CDR3 DNA follows: TGCGCCAGCAACCAAGGACAGGGAACTTTAGGGGGCTACACCTTC. V and J are TRBV4-3 and TRBJ1-2, with 8 bases matching TRBD1. The CDR3 covers 15 residues. The germline gives CDR1 LGHNA, CDR2 YSLEER.

The table lists this clone with a few counts. V is TRBV19 and J is TRBJ1-2; D call uncertain. V shed 2 bases and J shed 8 bases, with 12 bases lying between them. Looked up from germline, CDR1 is LNHDA and CDR2 is SQIVND (reference sequence). CDR3 length: 13 amino acids. As DNA, the CDR3 is TGTGCCAGTAGTATAAACAGAATGAACGGCTACACCTTC. It codes for CASSINRMNGYTF.